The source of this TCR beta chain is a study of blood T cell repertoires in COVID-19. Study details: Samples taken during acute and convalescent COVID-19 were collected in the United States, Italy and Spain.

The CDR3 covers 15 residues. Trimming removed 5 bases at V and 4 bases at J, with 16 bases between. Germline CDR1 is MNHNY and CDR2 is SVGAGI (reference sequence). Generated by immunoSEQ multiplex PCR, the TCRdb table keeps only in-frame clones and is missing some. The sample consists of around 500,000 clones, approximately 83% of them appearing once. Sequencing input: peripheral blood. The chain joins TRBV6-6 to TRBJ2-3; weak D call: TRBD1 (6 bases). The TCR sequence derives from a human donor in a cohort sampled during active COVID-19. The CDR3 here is CASSPWGEGADTQYF. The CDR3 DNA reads TGTGCCAGCAGTCCGTGGGGAGAGGGGGCAGATACGCAGTATTTT.